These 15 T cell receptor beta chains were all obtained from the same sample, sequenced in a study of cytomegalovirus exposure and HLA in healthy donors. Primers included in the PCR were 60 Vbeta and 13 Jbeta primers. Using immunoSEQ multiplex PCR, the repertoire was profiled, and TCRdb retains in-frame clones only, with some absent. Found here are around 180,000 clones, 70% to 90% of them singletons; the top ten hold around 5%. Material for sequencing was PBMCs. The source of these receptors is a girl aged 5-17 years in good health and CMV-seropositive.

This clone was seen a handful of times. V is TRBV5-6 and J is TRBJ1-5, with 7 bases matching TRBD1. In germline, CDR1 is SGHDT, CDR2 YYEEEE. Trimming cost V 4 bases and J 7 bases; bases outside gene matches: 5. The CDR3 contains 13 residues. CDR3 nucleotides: TGTGCCAGCAGCGTTCCGGGACAGCAGCCCCAGCATTTT. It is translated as CASSVPGQQPQHF.

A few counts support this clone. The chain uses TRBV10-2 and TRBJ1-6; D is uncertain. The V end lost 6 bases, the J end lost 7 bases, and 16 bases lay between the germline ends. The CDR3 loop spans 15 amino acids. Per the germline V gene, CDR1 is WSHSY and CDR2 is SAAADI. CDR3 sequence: CASRSADFPNSPLHF. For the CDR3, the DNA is TGCGCCAGCAGATCGGCGGATTTCCCCAATTCACCCCTCCACTTT.

The CDR3 bases are TGTGCCAGCAGTTTATCGTGGGGCTTTGAGCAGTACTTC. It yields the protein CASSLSWGFEQYF. The chain is built from TRBV27 and TRBJ2-7; tentatively, D is TRBD1 (5 bases). In germline, CDR1 is MNHEY, CDR2 SMNVEV (reference sequence). Trimming removed 0 bases at V and 7 bases at J, with 10 bases between. CDR3 length equals 13 residues.

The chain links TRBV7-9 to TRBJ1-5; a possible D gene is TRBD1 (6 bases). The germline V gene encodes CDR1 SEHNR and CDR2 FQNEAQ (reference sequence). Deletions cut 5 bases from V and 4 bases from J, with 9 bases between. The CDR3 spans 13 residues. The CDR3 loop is CASSPDRNQPQHF. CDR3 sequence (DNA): TGTGCCAGCAGCCCCGACAGGAATCAGCCCCAGCATTTT.

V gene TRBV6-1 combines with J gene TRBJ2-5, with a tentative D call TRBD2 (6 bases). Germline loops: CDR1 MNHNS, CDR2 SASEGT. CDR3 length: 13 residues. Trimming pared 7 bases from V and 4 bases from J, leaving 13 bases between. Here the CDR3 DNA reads TGTGCCAGCACCCCCCGGAGGGGAGAGACCCAGTACTTC. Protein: CASTPRRGETQYF.

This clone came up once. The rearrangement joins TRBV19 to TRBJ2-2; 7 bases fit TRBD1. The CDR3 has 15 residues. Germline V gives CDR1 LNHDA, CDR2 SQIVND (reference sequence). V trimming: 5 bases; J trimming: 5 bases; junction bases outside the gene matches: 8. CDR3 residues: CASSGQGVSTGELFF. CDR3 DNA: TGTGCCAGTAGTGGGCAGGGGGTCAGTACCGGGGAGCTGTTTTTT.

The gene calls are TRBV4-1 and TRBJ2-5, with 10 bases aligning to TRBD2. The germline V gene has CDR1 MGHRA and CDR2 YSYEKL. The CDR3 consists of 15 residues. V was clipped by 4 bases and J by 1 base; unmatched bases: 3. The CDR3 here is CASSPSGGTQETQYF. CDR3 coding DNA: TGCGCCAGCAGCCCTAGCGGGGGAACCCAAGAGACCCAGTACTTC.

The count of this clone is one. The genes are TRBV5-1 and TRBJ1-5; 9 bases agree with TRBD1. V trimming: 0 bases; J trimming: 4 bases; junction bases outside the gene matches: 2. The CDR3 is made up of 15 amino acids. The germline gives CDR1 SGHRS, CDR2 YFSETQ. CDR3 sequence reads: CASSLEGQGNQPQHF. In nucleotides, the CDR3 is TGCGCCAGCAGCTTGGAGGGACAGGGTAATCAGCCCCAGCATTTT.

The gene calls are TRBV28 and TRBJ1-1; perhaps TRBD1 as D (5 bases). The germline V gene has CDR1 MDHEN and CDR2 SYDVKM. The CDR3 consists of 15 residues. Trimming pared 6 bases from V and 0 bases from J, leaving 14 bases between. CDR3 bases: TGTGCCAGCAGCCACGATCAGGGATTGAACACTGAAGCTTTCTTT. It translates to CASSHDQGLNTEAFF.

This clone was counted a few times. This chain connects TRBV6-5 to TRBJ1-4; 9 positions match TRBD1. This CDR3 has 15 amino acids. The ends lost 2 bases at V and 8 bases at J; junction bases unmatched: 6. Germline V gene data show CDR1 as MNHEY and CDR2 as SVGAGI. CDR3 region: CASSYVGTGREKLFF. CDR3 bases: TGTGCCAGCAGTTACGTAGGGACAGGGAGGGAAAAACTGTTTTTT.

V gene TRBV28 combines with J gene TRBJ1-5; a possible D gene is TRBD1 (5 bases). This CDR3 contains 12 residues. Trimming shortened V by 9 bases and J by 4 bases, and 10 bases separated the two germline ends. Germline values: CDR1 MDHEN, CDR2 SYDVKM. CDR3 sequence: CASFPGNQPQHF. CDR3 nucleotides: TGTGCCAGTTTCCCAGGGAATCAGCCCCAGCATTTT.

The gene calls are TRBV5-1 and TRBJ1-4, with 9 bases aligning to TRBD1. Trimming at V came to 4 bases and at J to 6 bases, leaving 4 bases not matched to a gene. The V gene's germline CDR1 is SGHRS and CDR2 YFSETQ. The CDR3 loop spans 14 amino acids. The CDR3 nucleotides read TGCGCCAGCAGCGTACAGGGGGCGGATGAAAAACTGTTTTTT. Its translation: CASSVQGADEKLFF.

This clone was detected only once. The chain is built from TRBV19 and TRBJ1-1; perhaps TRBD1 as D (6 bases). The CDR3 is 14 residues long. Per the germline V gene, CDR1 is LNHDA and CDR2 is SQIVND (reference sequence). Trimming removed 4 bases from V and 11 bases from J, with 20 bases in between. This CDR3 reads CASSTRGGTGLAFF. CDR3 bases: TGTGCCAGTAGTACCCGTGGGGGAACAGGGCTGGCTTTCTTT.

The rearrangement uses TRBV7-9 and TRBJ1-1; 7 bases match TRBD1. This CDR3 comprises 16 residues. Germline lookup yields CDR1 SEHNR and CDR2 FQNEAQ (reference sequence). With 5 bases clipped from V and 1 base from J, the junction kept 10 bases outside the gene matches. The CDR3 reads CASSDRDVGPNTEAFF. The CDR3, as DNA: TGTGCCAGCAGCGACAGGGATGTAGGGCCGAACACTGAAGCTTTCTTT. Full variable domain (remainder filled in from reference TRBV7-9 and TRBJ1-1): DTGVSQNPRHKITKRGQNVTFRCDPISEHNRLYWYRQTLGQGPEFLTYFQNEAQLEKSRLLSDRFSAERPKGSFSTLEIQRTEQGDSAMYLCASSDRDVGPNTEAFFGQGTRLTVV.

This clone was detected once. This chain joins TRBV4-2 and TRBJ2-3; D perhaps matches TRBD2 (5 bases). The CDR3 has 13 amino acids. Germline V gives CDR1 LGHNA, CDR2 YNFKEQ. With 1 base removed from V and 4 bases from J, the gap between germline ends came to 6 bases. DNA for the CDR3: TGTGCCAGCAGCCAAGCTAGCCCAGATACGCAGTATTTT. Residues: CASSQASPDTQYF.